This TCR beta chain was obtained from a study of cytomegalovirus exposure and HLA in healthy donors. As for this clone: Its cognate antigen is unknown.

Data came from immunoSEQ multiplex PCR; TCRdb stores just in-frame clones and leaves some out. This table holds 150,000 to 180,000 clones, 80% to 90% found once. Study conclusions and caveats: Among the CMV-associated chains, a few were confirmed in vitro as specific for CMV antigens.

Source material: PBMCs. The sequence came from a man aged 18 to 35 in good health and CMV-seropositive.

The CDR3: CATEPSTRSYGTEAFF. The CDR3 DNA reads TGTGCCACCGAGCCGTCGACTAGGAGTTATGGCACTGAAGCTTTCTTT. This chain joins TRBV7-2 and TRBJ1-1; D unclear. Trimming shortened V by 10 bases and J by 4 bases, and 25 bases separated the two germline ends. The CDR3 is 16 residues long. Germline V gene lookup returns CDR1 SGHTA and CDR2 FQGNSA.